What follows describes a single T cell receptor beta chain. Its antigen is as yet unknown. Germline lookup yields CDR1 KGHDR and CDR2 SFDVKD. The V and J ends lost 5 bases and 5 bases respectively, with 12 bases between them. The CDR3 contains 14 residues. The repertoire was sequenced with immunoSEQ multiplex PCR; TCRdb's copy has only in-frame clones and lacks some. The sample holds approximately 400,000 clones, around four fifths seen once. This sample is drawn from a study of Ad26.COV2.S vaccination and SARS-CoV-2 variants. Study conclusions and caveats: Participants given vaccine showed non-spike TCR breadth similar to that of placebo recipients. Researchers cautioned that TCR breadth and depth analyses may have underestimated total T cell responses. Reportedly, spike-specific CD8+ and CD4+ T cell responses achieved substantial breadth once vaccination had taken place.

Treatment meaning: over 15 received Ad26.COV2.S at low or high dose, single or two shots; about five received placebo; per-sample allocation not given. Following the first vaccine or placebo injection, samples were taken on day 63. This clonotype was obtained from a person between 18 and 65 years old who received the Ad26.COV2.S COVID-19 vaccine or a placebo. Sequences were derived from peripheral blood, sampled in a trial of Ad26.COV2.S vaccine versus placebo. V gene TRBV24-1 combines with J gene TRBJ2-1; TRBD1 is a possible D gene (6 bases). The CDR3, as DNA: TGTGCCACCAGTGCTCCCGAGGGGGACAATGAGCAGTTCTTC. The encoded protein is CATSAPEGDNEQFF.